Listed below are T cell receptor beta chains from one sample, sequenced in a study of T cells after yellow fever vaccination. TCRdb analysed the 5' RACE reads with MiXCR anew, one entry per CDR3 protein. The data show approximately 550,000 distinct CDR3 sequences, roughly 19% seen once. The sequenced sample was PBMCs, obtained 15 days after the yellow fever booster vaccination. The receptors here all came from a man aged 30 to 39 who received the YFV17D yellow fever vaccine. The CDR3 runs from the conserved cysteine through the conserved F or W. Fields, in order: V gene, clone size, J gene, D gene, CDR3 DNA, CDR3 protein. The D gene is left open where the match is weak. Clone size is not always given. Where it is, it says once, few, many or a class for expanded clones.

>TRBV29-1|.|TRBJ2-5|.
TGCAGCGTTGAAGTTTCAGCCCCGGGAGAGACCCAGTACTTC
CSVEVSAPGETQYF
>TRBV7-2|.|TRBJ2-1|.
TGTGCCAGCAGCTTAGCAGTAGCAAAGTGGTACAATGAGCAGTTCTTC
CASSLAVAKWYNEQFF
>TRBV7-9|.|TRBJ2-3|.
TGTGCCAGCGAGAAGAGGGCGAGCACAGATACGCAGTATTTT
CASEKRASTDTQYF
>TRBV5-6|few|TRBJ2-3|.
TGTGCCAGCAGCACGATGGCTTGGGGGCCTACTCGCACAGATACGCAGTATTTT
CASSTMAWGPTRTDTQYF
>TRBV20-1|.|TRBJ2-7|.
TGCAGTGCTAGAGTGTGGGAGTACGAGCAGTACTTC
CSARVWEYEQYF
>TRBV5-1|.|TRBJ2-4|TRBD2
TGCGCCAGCAGTCCCCTCGGGAGGGCCTTTGGGGAGGCAAACATTCAGTACTTC
CASSPLGRAFGEANIQYF
>TRBV28|few|TRBJ1-5|TRBD1
TGTGCCAGCAGTTGGGACAGGGCCGATCAGCCCCAGCATTTT
CASSWDRADQPQHF
>TRBV29-1|.|TRBJ2-3|.
TGCAGCGTTCGGCTCGGTGTGGTGTCAGATACGCAGTATTTT
CSVRLGVVSDTQYF
>TRBV4-2|once|TRBJ2-7|TRBD2
TGTGCCAGCAGCCAAAAGAGAACCTCTAGCGGGGGAACCTACGAGCAGTACTTC
CASSQKRTSSGGTYEQYF
>TRBV29-1|.|TRBJ2-1|.
TGCAGCGTTGATATGGACCCACACAATGAGCAGTTCTTC
CSVDMDPHNEQFF
>TRBV11-1|few|TRBJ2-1|TRBD2
TGTGCCAGCAGCTTACGATGGGGGGGAGGTGACGCCTACAATGAGCAGTTCTTC
CASSLRWGGGDAYNEQFF
>TRBV28|.|TRBJ2-7|.
TGTGCCAGCAGCCCCCCTAGGCCTTCCTACGAGCAGTACTTC
CASSPPRPSYEQYF
>TRBV14|.|TRBJ2-3|.
TGTGCCAGCCAGCAGTATAGCACAGATACGCAGTATTTT
CASQQYSTDTQYF
>TRBV7-2|.|TRBJ2-5|.
TGTGCCAGCAGCTCCTCGCCGAGGGAAGCTGAGACCCAGTACTTC
CASSSSPREAETQYF
>TRBV11-2|few|TRBJ1-1|TRBD1
TGTGCCAGCAGCTTAAAGGGGACAGCTGAAGCTTTCTTT
CASSLKGTAEAFF
>TRBV28|few|TRBJ2-4|.
TGTGCCACAGCCCTGGCCTTGGCCAAAAACATTCAGTACTTC
CATALALAKNIQYF
>TRBV5-1|few|TRBJ2-1|TRBD2
TGCGCCAGCAGCACCTTAGCGGGATCCGGGGGTGAGCAGTTCTTC
CASSTLAGSGGEQFF
>TRBV19|.|TRBJ2-1|TRBD2
TGTGCCAGTGCTAGCGGGTGGCCCTACAATGAGCAGTTCTTC
CASASGWPYNEQFF
>TRBV5-5|.|TRBJ1-5|.
TGTGCCAGCAGCTCGGGACAAACTAGCAATCAGCCCCAGCATTTT
CASSSGQTSNQPQHF
>TRBV19|few|TRBJ2-5|.
TGTGCCAGTACCCCGGACACCGGATTGACCCAGTACTTC
CASTPDTGLTQYF
>TRBV19|once|TRBJ2-3|.
TGTGCCAGTAGTGAGACAACAGATACGCAGTATTTT
CASSETTDTQYF
>TRBV5-1|.|TRBJ2-1|.
TGCGCCAGCAGCCAGGGGTTAGGCTCCTACAATGAGCAGTTCTTC
CASSQGLGSYNEQFF
>TRBV7-9|.|TRBJ2-7|.
TGTGCCAGCAGCTTAGCAACTCAATGGGGGGAGCAGTACTTC
CASSLATQWGEQYF
>TRBV25-1|.|TRBJ2-7|.
TGTGCCAGCAGTAATAACCCCTACGAACAGTACTTC
CASSNNPYEQYF
>TRBV7-2|.|TRBJ2-2|TRBD2
TGTGCCAGCAGACTAGCGGGGGCTAGCATTACCGGGGAGCTGTTTTTT
CASRLAGASITGELFF
>TRBV7-2|.|TRBJ2-1|TRBD1
TGTGCCAGCAGCTCGGGACAGCAGGTCTACAATGAGCAGTTCTTC
CASSSGQQVYNEQFF
>TRBV6-5|few|TRBJ1-1|.
TGTGCCAGCGGACACACCAGTGCTTTCTTT
CASGHTSAFF
>TRBV6-5|.|TRBJ2-1|.
TGTGCCAGCAGTTACGACCAGAACAATGAGCAGTTCTTC
CASSYDQNNEQFF
>TRBV23-1|few|TRBJ2-4|TRBD1
TGCGCCAGCAGTCAAAACAGGGGAAGAAACAAAAACATTCAGTACTTC
CASSQNRGRNKNIQYF
>TRBV20-1|few|TRBJ2-2|.
TGCAGTGCTAGAAGTCCGGCGGGGCTAACCGGGGAGCTGTTTTTT
CSARSPAGLTGELFF
>TRBV4-2|few|TRBJ1-2|.
TGTGCCAGCAGCGCTAGGCTATTCGAGGGCAACTATGGCTACACCTTC
CASSARLFEGNYGYTF
>TRBV6-5|large|TRBJ2-1|TRBD2
TGTGCCAGCAGAACACTAGCGCGGCCCAATGAGCAGTTCTTC
CASRTLARPNEQFF
>TRBV12-3/TRBV12-4|.|TRBJ1-5|.
TGTGCCAGCAGTTTCGACATCTCCAATCAGCCCCAGCATTTT
CASSFDISNQPQHF
>TRBV20-1|few|TRBJ2-3|TRBD2
TGCAGTGCTAGTTCAGCTAGCGGGAGGGCTGCAGATACGCAGTATTTT
CSASSASGRAADTQYF
>TRBV6-1|few|TRBJ2-7|.
TGTGCCAGCGCCCGCCCAATGGCAGAATCCTACGAGCAGTACTTC
CASARPMAESYEQYF
>TRBV6-2/TRBV6-3|.|TRBJ2-7|TRBD2
TGTGCCAGCAGTGGGACTAGCGCCCACTACGAGCAGTACTTC
CASSGTSAHYEQYF
>TRBV20-1|.|TRBJ1-3|TRBD1
TGCAGTGCTTCCACCGGGACAGGGTACGGAAACACCATATATTTT
CSASTGTGYGNTIYF
>TRBV6-1|.|TRBJ2-1|TRBD1
TGTGCCAGCAGGAAGGGACAGGGCTTATACAATGAGCAGTTCTTC
CASRKGQGLYNEQFF
>TRBV5-7|few|TRBJ2-7|.
TGTGCCAGCAGCTCGCAGGGATACGGCTACGAGCAGTACTTC
CASSSQGYGYEQYF
>TRBV6-1|.|TRBJ1-1|.
TGTGCCAGCAGACCCCCGAGGGAGAACACTGAAGCTTTCTTT
CASRPPRENTEAFF
>TRBV5-1|few|TRBJ1-6|.
TGCGCCAGCAGCCGCCTAGAAAATTCACCCCTCCACTTT
CASSRLENSPLHF
>TRBV5-1|few|TRBJ2-3|.
TGCGCCAGCAGCTCTAACTCAGGGGATACGCAGTATTTT
CASSSNSGDTQYF